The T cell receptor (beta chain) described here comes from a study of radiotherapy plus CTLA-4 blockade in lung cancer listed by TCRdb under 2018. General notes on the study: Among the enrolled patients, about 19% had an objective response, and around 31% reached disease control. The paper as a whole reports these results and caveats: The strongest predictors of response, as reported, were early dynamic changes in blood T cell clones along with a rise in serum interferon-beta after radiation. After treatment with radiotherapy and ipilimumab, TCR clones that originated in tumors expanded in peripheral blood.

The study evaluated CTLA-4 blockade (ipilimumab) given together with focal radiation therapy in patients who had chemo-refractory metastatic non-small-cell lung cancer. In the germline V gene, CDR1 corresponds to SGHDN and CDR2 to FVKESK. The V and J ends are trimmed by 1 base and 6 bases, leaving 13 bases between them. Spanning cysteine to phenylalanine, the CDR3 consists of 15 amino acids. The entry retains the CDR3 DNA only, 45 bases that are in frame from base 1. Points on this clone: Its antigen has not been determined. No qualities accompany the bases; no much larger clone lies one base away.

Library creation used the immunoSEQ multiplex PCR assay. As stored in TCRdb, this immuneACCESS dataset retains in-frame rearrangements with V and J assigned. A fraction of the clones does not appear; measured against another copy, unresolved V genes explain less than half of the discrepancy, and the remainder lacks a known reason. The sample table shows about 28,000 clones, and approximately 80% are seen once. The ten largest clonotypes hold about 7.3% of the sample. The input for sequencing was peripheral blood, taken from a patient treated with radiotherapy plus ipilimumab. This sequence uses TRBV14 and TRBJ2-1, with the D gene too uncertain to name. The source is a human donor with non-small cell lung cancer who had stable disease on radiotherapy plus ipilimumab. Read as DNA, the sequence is TGTGCCAGCAGCCAAGTTCTCGGTTCTCCCAATGAGCAGTTCTTC. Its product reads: CASSQVLGSPNEQFF.